Listed here are 27 T cell receptor beta chains from one sample, sequenced in a study of T cell responses to AZD1222 COVID-19 vaccine. TCRdb's table, derived via immunoSEQ multiplex PCR, lists solely in-frame clones and lacks some. This sample has nearly 110,000 clones, with about 90% found just once. The sample in question was peripheral blood, obtained on day 0 of AZD1222 vaccination. Receptors originate from an adult in good health.

This rearrangement joins TRBV10-3 to TRBJ2-1, with D maybe TRBD2 (5 bases). This CDR3 contains 16 residues. V lost 0 bases and J lost 3, with 12 bases in between. CDR1 and CDR2 from the germline V gene are ENHRY and SYGVKD. The CDR3 DNA is TGTGCCATCAGTGAGTCAGTCGAGCGGCACTACAATGAGCAGTTCTTC. This gives the protein CAISESVERHYNEQFF.

The chain recombines TRBV5-1 with TRBJ2-7, with 9 bases matching TRBD1. This CDR3 comprises 14 residues. Trimming at V came to 2 bases and at J to 6 bases, leaving 6 bases not matched to a gene. Germline V gene lookup returns CDR1 SGHRS and CDR2 YFSETQ. The CDR3 nucleotides read TGCGCCAGCAGCTTCGGGACAGGGTCCCTCGAGCAGTACTTC. Its translation is CASSFGTGSLEQYF. The variable domain in full, completed from reference TRBV5-1 and TRBJ2-7, reads KAGVTQTPRYLIKTRGQQVTLSCSPISGHRSVSWYQQTPGQGLQFLFEYFSETQRNKGNFPGRFSGRQFSNSRSEMNVSTLELGDSALYLCASSFGTGSLEQYFGPGTRLTVT.

The chain employs TRBV4-2 and TRBJ1-1; D is unresolved. V was clipped by 1 base and J by 5 bases, with 8 bases between them. The CDR3 is 13 residues long. Germline V lookup: CDR1 LGHNA, CDR2 YNFKEQ. The CDR3: CASSQAGETEAFF. CDR3 bases: TGTGCCAGCAGCCAAGCAGGTGAAACTGAAGCTTTCTTT.

The chain uses TRBV18 and TRBJ2-1; a weak D match, TRBD1 (5 bases). CDR3 length: 13 amino acids. Trimming removed 7 bases at V and 5 bases at J, with 12 bases between. CDR1 KGHSH and CDR2 LQKENI come from the germline V gene. Here the CDR3 DNA reads TGTGCCAGCTGTTGGGGCAGAAACAATGAGCAGTTCTTC. This encodes CASCWGRNNEQFF. The entire variable domain, with the rest obtained from reference TRBV18 and TRBJ2-1, is as follows: NAGVMQNPRHLVRRRGQEARLRCSPMKGHSHVYWYRQLPEEGLKFMVYLQKENIIDESGMPKERFSAEFPKEGPSILRIQQVVRGDSAAYFCASCWGRNNEQFFGPGTRLTVL.

The chain carries TRBV28 and TRBJ2-7; perhaps TRBD2 as D (6 bases). V was cut by 7 bases and J by 2 bases, with 15 bases left in between. The CDR3 has 14 amino acids. Per the germline V gene, CDR1 is MDHEN and CDR2 is SYDVKM. CDR3 region: CASTGPGGTYEQYF. The CDR3 nucleotides are TGTGCCAGCACGGGACCAGGAGGGACCTACGAGCAGTACTTC.

This chain links TRBV28 with TRBJ1-4, with D perhaps TRBD1 (5 bases). V shed 8 bases and J shed 10 bases, with 11 bases lying between them. Germline V CDR1 and CDR2: MDHEN, SYDVKM. This CDR3 is built from 11 residues. The CDR3 nucleotides read TGTGCCAGCCTGGGGGGGGGAAAACTGTTTTTT. Protein product: CASLGGGKLFF.

This clone was seen only a few times. This chain connects TRBV5-1 to TRBJ1-2, with D perhaps TRBD1 (6 bases). Germline V gives CDR1 SGHRS, CDR2 YFSETQ. With 4 bases removed from V and 1 base from J, the gap between germline ends came to 17 bases. The CDR3 runs to 16 residues. This CDR3 is CASSPLGLQGNYGYTF. CDR3 DNA: TGCGCCAGCAGCCCCCTGGGCCTACAGGGTAACTATGGCTACACCTTC.

The chain has TRBV5-6 and TRBJ1-5; the match to TRBD1 covers 11 bases. Germline CDR1 SGHDT, CDR2 YYEEEE. V was pared by 4 bases and J by 4 bases, with 1 base of the junction left unmatched. This CDR3 has 14 residues. Here the CDR3 DNA reads TGTGCCAGCAGCAGGGACAGGGGGAATCAGCCCCAGCATTTT. Its protein is CASSRDRGNQPQHF.

The gene calls are TRBV19 and TRBJ2-7; 13 bases match TRBD2. Germline loops: CDR1 LNHDA, CDR2 SQIVND (reference sequence). The CDR3 extends over 17 amino acids. With V trimmed by 3 bases and J by 2 bases, 7 bases remained unmatched. The CDR3 is CASSINRLAGGAYEQYF. CDR3 DNA: TGTGCCAGTAGTATTAACCGACTAGCGGGAGGCGCCTACGAGCAGTACTTC.

The chain couples TRBV14 to TRBJ2-1; unclear D gene. This CDR3 is built from 12 residues. V shed 3 bases and J shed 10 bases, with 10 bases lying between them. Per the germline V gene, CDR1 is SGHDN and CDR2 is FVKESK. CDR3 in DNA: TGTGCCAGCAGCCATACTTGGAAGGAGCAGTTCTTC. Protein product: CASSHTWKEQFF.

In its sample, this clone was seen once. The chain joins TRBV4-3 to TRBJ2-1; no firm D call. There are 15 residues in the CDR3. V gave up 0 bases and J gave up 0 bases, with 6 bases separating them. Germline CDR1 is LGHNA and CDR2 is YSLEER. CDR3 loop: CASSQERTSYNEQFF. The CDR3 DNA reads TGCGCCAGCAGCCAAGAGCGGACCTCCTACAATGAGCAGTTCTTC.

The CDR3 region has the DNA TGTGCCACCAGCAGCGAAAGCGGGAGCTACAATGAGCAGTTCTTC. Amino acid sequence: CATSSESGSYNEQFF. J is TRBJ2-1 and V is TRBV15; 8 nucleotides align to TRBD2. The V gene's germline CDR1 is LNHNV and CDR2 YYDKDF (reference sequence). The CDR3 covers 15 residues. The V segment lost 3 bases and the J segment 3 bases; nucleotides outside the gene matches: 4.

The chain combines TRBV9 with TRBJ1-2; TRBD1 matches 7 bases. The CDR3 totals 14 residues. Losses at the gene ends were 4 bases for V and 7 bases for J; bases not matched to a gene: 10. Germline CDR1 reads SGDLS; CDR2 reads YYNGEE. This chain's CDR3 is CASSPQGVGGGYTF. Here the CDR3 DNA reads TGTGCCAGCAGCCCTCAGGGGGTTGGGGGTGGCTACACCTTC.

This chain links TRBV6-6 with TRBJ2-6, with TRBD1 identical over 7 bases. CDR3 length: 19 residues. The ends lost 6 bases at V and 0 bases at J; junction bases unmatched: 14. Germline V gives CDR1 MNHNY, CDR2 SVGAGI (reference sequence). The CDR3 DNA is TGTGCCAGCAGCCGACAGGGAACGGTCAGTTACTCTGGGGCCAACGTCCTGACTTTC. It codes for CASSRQGTVSYSGANVLTF.

The chain links TRBV5-1 to TRBJ1-3; D is uncertain. Germline CDR1 reads SGHRS; CDR2 reads YFSETQ. The V end was cut by 1 base, the J end by 7 bases, with 12 bases between. The CDR3 spans 14 residues. CDR3 nucleotide sequence: TGCGCCAGCAGCTTGATTCCGGGTCAGAACACCATATATTTT. It specifies CASSLIPGQNTIYF.

The genes are TRBV6-6 and TRBJ2-1; 14 bases map to TRBD2. Trimming at V came to 5 bases and at J to 8 bases, leaving 5 bases not matched to a gene. This CDR3 has 15 amino acids. Germline V gene lookup returns CDR1 MNHNY and CDR2 SVGAGI (reference sequence). CDR3 sequence: CASSRTSGRTDEQFF. The CDR3 bases are TGTGCCAGCAGTCGGACTAGCGGGAGGACAGATGAGCAGTTCTTC.

The V gene is TRBV14, the J gene TRBJ2-5; maybe TRBD2 (5 bases). There are 13 residues in the CDR3. The germline V and J ends were trimmed by 5 bases and 4 bases, with 11 bases remaining between them. Germline loops: CDR1 SGHDN, CDR2 FVKESK. The CDR3 DNA reads as TGTGCCAGCAGCTTTACTGCGGGAGAGACCCAGTACTTC. Translated: CASSFTAGETQYF.

The V call is TRBV10-3, the J call TRBJ2-7; 8 bases fit TRBD2. CDR1 and CDR2 (germline): ENHRY, SYGVKD. The CDR3 is 13 residues long. Trimming cost V 6 bases and J 7 bases; bases outside gene matches: 8. DNA of the CDR3: TGTGCCATCAGAGCGGGAGTATTAGGGGAGCAGTACTTC. This sequence encodes CAIRAGVLGEQYF.

The chain recombines TRBV3-1 (or the pseudogene TRBV3-2) with TRBJ2-1, with unresolved D. Germline V gene lookup returns CDR1 LGHDT and CDR2 YNNKEL (reference sequence). Trimming stripped 3 bases from V and 6 bases from J, with 9 bases between. This CDR3 has 13 amino acids. The CDR3: CASSHPLVNEQFF. The CDR3 DNA reads as TGTGCCAGCAGCCATCCCCTAGTCAATGAGCAGTTCTTC.

The J gene is TRBJ1-1, the V gene TRBV5-4, with unresolved D. This CDR3 is built from 18 residues. Germline V gene data show CDR1 as SGHNT and CDR2 as YYREEE (reference sequence). Trimming pared 4 bases from V and 5 bases from J, leaving 27 bases between. This chain's CDR3 is CASSRTAGGRTRTTEAFF. CDR3 DNA sequence: TGTGCCAGCAGCCGTACGGCCGGAGGACGGACCAGAACAACTGAAGCTTTCTTT.

The gene calls are TRBV24-1 and TRBJ2-5; perhaps TRBD1 as D (6 bases). CDR1 is KGHDR and CDR2 is SFDVKD in the germline V gene. V gave up 6 bases and J gave up 2 bases, with 12 bases separating them. The CDR3 is made up of 14 amino acids. The CDR3, as DNA: TGTGCCACCAGTCCGAAGGACAGACAAGAGACCCAGTACTTC. As protein: CATSPKDRQETQYF.

The CDR3 protein is CASSLLKDEQYF. CDR3 DNA: TGTGCCAGCAGCTTGCTTAAAGACGAGCAGTACTTC. This chain uses TRBV12-3 or TRBV12-4 with TRBJ2-7; D unclear. V was trimmed by 6 bases and J by 5 bases, leaving 11 bases between them. The CDR3 runs 12 residues.

The chain links TRBV7-6 to TRBJ1-1; D call uncertain. The CDR3 is made up of 14 amino acids. V shed 4 bases and J shed 5 bases, with 14 bases lying between them. CDR1 SGHVS and CDR2 FNYEAQ come from the germline V gene. The CDR3 nucleotides read TGTGCCAGCAGCTCGACAAAAGCGGGTACTGAAGCTTTCTTT. This sequence encodes CASSSTKAGTEAFF.

V is TRBV12-3 or TRBV12-4 and J is TRBJ1-2, with D possibly matching TRBD1 (6 bases). V was trimmed by 6 bases and J by 8 bases, leaving 13 bases between them. The CDR3 runs 12 residues. The CDR3 DNA follows: TGTGCCAGCAGCCGACAGGAAGGAGGCTACACCTTC. Protein: CASSRQEGGYTF.

In this sample, this clone turned up once. The rearrangement uses TRBV7-2 and TRBJ1-3; D perhaps matches TRBD1 (5 bases). V was cut by 5 bases and J by 4 bases, with 9 bases left in between. From germline, CDR1 is SGHTA and CDR2 FQGNSA. This CDR3 is built from 13 residues. CDR3 in amino acids: CASSPRQGNTIYF. CDR3 bases: TGTGCCAGCAGCCCCAGACAGGGAAACACCATATATTTT.

The chain recombines TRBV9 with TRBJ1-1; possibly TRBD1 for D (6 bases). The germline V gene has CDR1 SGDLS and CDR2 YYNGEE. V lost 0 bases, J lost 8 bases, and 11 bases lay in between. The CDR3 loop spans 13 amino acids. The CDR3, as DNA: TGTGCCAGCAGCGTAGAGGGGGTGAGGGAAGCTTTCTTT. Protein product: CASSVEGVREAFF.

The chain employs TRBV4-2 and TRBJ1-3; D unresolved. With 0 bases removed from V and 0 bases from J, the gap between germline ends came to 9 bases. This CDR3 is 16 amino acids long. The germline V gene has CDR1 LGHNA and CDR2 YNFKEQ. The CDR3 reads CASSQELADSGNTIYF. The CDR3 DNA follows: TGTGCCAGCAGCCAAGAGTTGGCGGACTCTGGAAACACCATATATTTT.